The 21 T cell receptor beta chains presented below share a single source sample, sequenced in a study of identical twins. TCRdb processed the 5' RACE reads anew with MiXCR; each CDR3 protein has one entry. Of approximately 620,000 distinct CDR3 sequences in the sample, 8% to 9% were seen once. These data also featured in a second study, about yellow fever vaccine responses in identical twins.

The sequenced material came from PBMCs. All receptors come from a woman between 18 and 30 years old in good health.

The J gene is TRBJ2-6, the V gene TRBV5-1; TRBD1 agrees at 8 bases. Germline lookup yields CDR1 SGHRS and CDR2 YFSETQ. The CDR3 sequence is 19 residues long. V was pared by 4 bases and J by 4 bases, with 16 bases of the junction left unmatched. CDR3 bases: TGCGCCAGCAGCCCAGGATGGACAGGGAACCTCGGCGGGGCCAACGTCCTGACTTTC. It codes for CASSPGWTGNLGGANVLTF.

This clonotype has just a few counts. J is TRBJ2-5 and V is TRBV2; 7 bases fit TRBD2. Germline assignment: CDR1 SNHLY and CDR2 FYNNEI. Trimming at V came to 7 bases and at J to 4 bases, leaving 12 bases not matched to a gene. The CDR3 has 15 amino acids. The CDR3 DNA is TGTGCCAGCACCGATAGTTGGACTAGTCGAGAGACCCAGTACTTC. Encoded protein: CASTDSWTSRETQYF.

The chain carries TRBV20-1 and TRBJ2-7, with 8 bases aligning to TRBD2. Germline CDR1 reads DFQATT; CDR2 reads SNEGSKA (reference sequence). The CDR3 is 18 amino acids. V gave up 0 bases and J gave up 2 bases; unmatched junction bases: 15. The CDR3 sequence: CSARDRGTSRVRTYEQYF. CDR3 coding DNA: TGCAGTGCTAGAGATCGTGGGACTAGTAGGGTTCGGACCTACGAGCAGTACTTC.

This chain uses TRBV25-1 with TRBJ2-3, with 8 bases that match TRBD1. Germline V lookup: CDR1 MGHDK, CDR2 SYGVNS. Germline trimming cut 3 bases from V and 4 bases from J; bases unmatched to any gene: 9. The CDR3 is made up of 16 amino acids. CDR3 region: CASSDPGGDSPDTQYF. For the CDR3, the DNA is TGTGCCAGCAGTGATCCAGGGGGCGATAGTCCAGATACGCAGTATTTT.

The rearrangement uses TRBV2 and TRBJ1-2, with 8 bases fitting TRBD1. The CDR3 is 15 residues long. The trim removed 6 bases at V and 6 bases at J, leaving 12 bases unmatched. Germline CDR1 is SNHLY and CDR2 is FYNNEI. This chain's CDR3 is CASRIGGQGIDGYTF. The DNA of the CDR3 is TGTGCCAGCAGAATAGGCGGACAGGGAATCGATGGCTACACCTTC.

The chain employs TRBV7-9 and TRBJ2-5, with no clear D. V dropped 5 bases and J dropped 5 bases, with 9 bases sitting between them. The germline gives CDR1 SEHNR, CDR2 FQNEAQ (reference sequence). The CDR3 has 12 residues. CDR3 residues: CASSHEGETQYF. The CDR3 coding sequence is TGTGCCAGCAGCCACGAAGGGGAGACCCAGTACTTC.

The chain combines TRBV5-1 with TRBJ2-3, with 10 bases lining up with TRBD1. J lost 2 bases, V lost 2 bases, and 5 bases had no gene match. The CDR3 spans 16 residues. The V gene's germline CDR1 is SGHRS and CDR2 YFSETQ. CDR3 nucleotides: TGCGCCAGCAGCTTCGGGACAGGGGACCCCACAGATACGCAGTATTTT. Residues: CASSFGTGDPTDTQYF. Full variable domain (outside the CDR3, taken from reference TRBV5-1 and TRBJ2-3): KAGVTQTPRYLIKTRGQQVTLSCSPISGHRSVSWYQQTPGQGLQFLFEYFSETQRNKGNFPGRFSGRQFSNSRSEMNVSTLELGDSALYLCASSFGTGDPTDTQYFGPGTRLTVL.

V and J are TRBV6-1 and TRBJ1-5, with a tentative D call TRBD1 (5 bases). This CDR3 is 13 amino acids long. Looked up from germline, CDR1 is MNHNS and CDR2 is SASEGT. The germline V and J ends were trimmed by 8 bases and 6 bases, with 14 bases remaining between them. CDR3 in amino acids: CASGPRGTQPQHF. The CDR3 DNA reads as TGTGCCAGCGGCCCCCGGGGGACTCAGCCCCAGCATTTT.

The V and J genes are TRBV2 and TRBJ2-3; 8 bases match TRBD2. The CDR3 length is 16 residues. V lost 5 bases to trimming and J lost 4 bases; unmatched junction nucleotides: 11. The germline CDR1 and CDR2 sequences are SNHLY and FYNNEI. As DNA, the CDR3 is TGTGCCAGCAGTCCCCGGAGCGGGAGCATCTCAGATACGCAGTATTTT. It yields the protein CASSPRSGSISDTQYF.

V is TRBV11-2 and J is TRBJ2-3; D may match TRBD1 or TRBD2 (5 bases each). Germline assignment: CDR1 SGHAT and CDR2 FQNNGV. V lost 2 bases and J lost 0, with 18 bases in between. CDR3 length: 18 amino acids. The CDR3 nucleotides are TGTGCCAGCAGCTTATCCCGAAACCGGGACCCAAGCACAGATACGCAGTATTTT. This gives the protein CASSLSRNRDPSTDTQYF. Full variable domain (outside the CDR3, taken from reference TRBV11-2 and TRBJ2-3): EAGVAQSPRYKIIEKRQSVAFWCNPISGHATLYWYQQILGQGPKLLIQFQNNGVVDDSQLPKDRFSAERLKGVDSTLKIQPAKLEDSAVYLCASSLSRNRDPSTDTQYFGPGTRLTVL.

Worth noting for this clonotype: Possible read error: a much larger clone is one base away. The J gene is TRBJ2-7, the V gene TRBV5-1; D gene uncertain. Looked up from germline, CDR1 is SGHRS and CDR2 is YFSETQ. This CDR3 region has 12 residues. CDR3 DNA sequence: TGCGCCAGCAGCTTGGACGTATACGAGCTGTACTTC. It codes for CASSLDVYELYF.

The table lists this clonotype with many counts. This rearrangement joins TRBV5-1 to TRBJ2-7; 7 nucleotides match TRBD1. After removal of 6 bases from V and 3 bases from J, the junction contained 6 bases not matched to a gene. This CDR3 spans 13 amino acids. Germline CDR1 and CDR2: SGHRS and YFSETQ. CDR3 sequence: CASKRAGGYEQYF. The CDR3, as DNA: TGCGCCAGCAAAAGGGCAGGGGGCTACGAGCAGTACTTC.

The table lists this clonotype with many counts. In DNA form, the CDR3 reads TGCAGTGCTAGAGATTATAGCGGGAGTTCAGATACGCAGTATTTT. Translated, it gives CSARDYSGSSDTQYF. The chain combines TRBV20-1 with TRBJ2-3; 9 bases are shared with TRBD2. With V trimmed by 0 bases and J by 4 bases, 5 bases remained unmatched. The CDR3 spans 15 residues. The germline V gene encodes CDR1 DFQATT and CDR2 SNEGSKA (reference sequence).

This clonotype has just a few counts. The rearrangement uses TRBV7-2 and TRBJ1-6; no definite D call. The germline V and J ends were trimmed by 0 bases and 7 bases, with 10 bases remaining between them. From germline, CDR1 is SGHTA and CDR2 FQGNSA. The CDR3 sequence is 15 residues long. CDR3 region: CASSLAWQVNSPLHF. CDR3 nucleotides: TGTGCCAGCAGCTTAGCGTGGCAGGTGAATTCACCCCTCCACTTT.

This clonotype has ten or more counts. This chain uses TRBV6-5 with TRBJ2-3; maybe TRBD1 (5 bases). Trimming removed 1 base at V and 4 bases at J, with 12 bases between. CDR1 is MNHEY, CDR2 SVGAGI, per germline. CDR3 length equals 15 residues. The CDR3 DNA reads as TGTGCCAGCAGTTACTTCTTCCAGGGTGCAGATACGCAGTATTTT. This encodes CASSYFFQGADTQYF.

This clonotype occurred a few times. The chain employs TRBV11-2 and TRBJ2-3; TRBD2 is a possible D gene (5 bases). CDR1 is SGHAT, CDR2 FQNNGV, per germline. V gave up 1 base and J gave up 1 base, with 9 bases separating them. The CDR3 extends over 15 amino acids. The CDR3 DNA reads TGTGCCAGCAGCTTAGGGAGGAGAGGCACAGATACGCAGTATTTT. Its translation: CASSLGRRGTDTQYF.

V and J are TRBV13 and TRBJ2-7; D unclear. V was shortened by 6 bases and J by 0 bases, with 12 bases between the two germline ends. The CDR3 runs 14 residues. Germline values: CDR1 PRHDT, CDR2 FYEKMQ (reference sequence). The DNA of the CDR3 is TGTGCCAGCAGTCCGGGCCCCATCTCCTACGAGCAGTACTTC. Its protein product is CASSPGPISYEQYF.

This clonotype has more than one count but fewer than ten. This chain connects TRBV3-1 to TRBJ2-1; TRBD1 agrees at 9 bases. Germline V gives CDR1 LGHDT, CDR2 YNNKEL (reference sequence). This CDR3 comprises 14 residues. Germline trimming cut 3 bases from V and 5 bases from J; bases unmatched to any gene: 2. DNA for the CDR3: TGTGCCAGCAGCCAGACAGGGGGACACAATGAGCAGTTCTTC. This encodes CASSQTGGHNEQFF.

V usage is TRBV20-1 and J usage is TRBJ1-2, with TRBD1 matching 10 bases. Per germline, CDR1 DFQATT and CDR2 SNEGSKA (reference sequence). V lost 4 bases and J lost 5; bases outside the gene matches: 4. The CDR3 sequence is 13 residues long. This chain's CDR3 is CSAMDRGGYGYTF. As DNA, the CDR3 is TGCAGTGCTATGGACAGGGGGGGTTATGGCTACACCTTC.

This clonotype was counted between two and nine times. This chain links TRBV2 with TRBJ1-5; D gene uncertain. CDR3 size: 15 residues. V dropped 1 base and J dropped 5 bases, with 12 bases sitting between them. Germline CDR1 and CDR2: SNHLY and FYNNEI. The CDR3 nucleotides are TGTGCCAGCAGTGAAGAGTTCGGGGTTGATCAGCCCCAGCATTTT. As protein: CASSEEFGVDQPQHF.

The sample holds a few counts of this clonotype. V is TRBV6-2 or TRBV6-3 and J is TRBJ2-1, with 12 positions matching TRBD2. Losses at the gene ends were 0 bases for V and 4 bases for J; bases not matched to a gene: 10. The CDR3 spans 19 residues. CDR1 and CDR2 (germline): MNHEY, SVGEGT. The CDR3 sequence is CASSYSRGSSGREYNEQFF. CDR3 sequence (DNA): TGTGCCAGCAGTTACTCGAGAGGTTCTAGCGGGAGGGAATACAATGAGCAGTTCTTC.